These 27 T cell receptor beta chains originate from one sample sequenced in a study of blood T cell repertoires in COVID-19. Measured with immunoSEQ multiplex PCR; TCRdb has only the in-frame clones, and not every one. The sample records about 220,000 clones, around three quarters being singletons. Sequenced material: peripheral blood. Every receptor here comes from a woman in her seventies with acute or convalescent COVID-19.

This chain links TRBV2 with TRBJ1-1; TRBD1 aligns across 8 bases. The CDR3 has 15 amino acids. CDR1 SNHLY and CDR2 FYNNEI come from the germline V gene. The trim removed 5 bases at V and 2 bases at J, leaving 7 bases unmatched. The DNA for the CDR3 is TGTGCCAGCAGTCCTTACAGGGGGTCTAACACTGAAGCTTTCTTT. This sequence encodes CASSPYRGSNTEAFF. Full variable domain (remainder filled in from reference TRBV2 and TRBJ1-1): EPEVTQTPSHQVTQMGQEVILRCVPISNHLYFYWYRQILGQKVEFLVSFYNNEISEKSEIFDDQFSVERPDGSNFTLKIRSTKLEDSAMYFCASSPYRGSNTEAFFGQGTRLTVV.

This clone was recorded once. The genes are TRBV5-1 and TRBJ1-4, with D maybe TRBD1 (6 bases). V lost 4 bases to trimming and J lost 11 bases, with 24 bases between them. The CDR3 has 16 residues. The germline gives CDR1 SGHRS, CDR2 YFSETQ. DNA of the CDR3: TGCGCCAGCAGCCCCGAAAGTACAGGGTATTTGGGGAAACTGTTTTTT. Translated: CASSPESTGYLGKLFF.

The V gene is TRBV2, the J gene TRBJ2-2; 9 bases are shared with TRBD1. This CDR3 contains 14 residues. Germline CDR1 and CDR2: SNHLY and FYNNEI. V dropped 6 bases and J dropped 7; count of bases not matched to a gene: 6. The CDR3 sequence is CASRGDRADGELFF. The CDR3 DNA is TGTGCCAGCAGGGGGGACAGGGCGGACGGGGAGCTGTTTTTT. Together with reference TRBV2 and TRBJ2-2, the CDR3 gives the full variable domain: EPEVTQTPSHQVTQMGQEVILRCVPISNHLYFYWYRQILGQKVEFLVSFYNNEISEKSEIFDDQFSVERPDGSNFTLKIRSTKLEDSAMYFCASRGDRADGELFFGEGSRLTVL.

This clone appeared a single time. V is TRBV30 and J is TRBJ1-2; D uncertain. The CDR3 is made up of 10 amino acids. Trimming took off 4 bases at V and 5 bases at J, with 5 bases between the two ends. Germline CDR1 GTSNPN, CDR2 SVGIG (reference sequence). CDR3 sequence: CAWKLYGYTF. In DNA form, the CDR3 reads TGTGCCTGGAAACTGTATGGCTACACCTTC.

The V gene is TRBV29-1, the J gene TRBJ1-1; tentatively, D is TRBD1 (5 bases). Looked up from germline, CDR1 is SQVTM and CDR2 is ANQGSEA. The CDR3 consists of 15 residues. Deletions cut 3 bases from V and 5 bases from J, with 19 bases between. The CDR3 protein is CSVETRGKGYTEAFF. The CDR3 DNA reads as TGCAGCGTTGAGACGCGGGGCAAAGGGTATACTGAAGCTTTCTTT.

The table lists this clone with a few counts. The chain recombines TRBV6-1 with TRBJ2-5, with TRBD1 matching over 7 bases. V shed 3 bases, J shed 5 bases, and the junction held 9 bases outside the gene matches. CDR3 length: 15 residues. The germline CDR1 and CDR2 sequences are MNHNS and SASEGT. The CDR3 spells CASSDEDRLRETQYF. The CDR3 nucleotides are TGTGCCAGCAGTGATGAGGACAGGTTGAGGGAGACCCAGTACTTC.

The J gene is TRBJ1-6, the V gene TRBV6-5; no firm D call. The V and J ends lost 0 bases and 10 bases respectively, with 10 bases between them. The CDR3 length is 14 residues. Germline CDR1 MNHEY, CDR2 SVGAGI. CDR3 nucleotide sequence: TGTGCCAGCAGTTACTCAGGGAGAGGGTCACCCCTCCACTTT. Its protein is CASSYSGRGSPLHF.

The chain employs TRBV24-1 and TRBJ2-7; D may be TRBD2 (5 bases). Per the germline V gene, CDR1 is KGHDR and CDR2 is SFDVKD. The CDR3 sequence is 14 residues long. V lost 3 bases, J lost 7 bases, and 15 bases lay in between. The CDR3 DNA follows: TGTGCCACCAGTGATGAACAGACCACGGGGGAGCAGTACTTC. It translates to CATSDEQTTGEQYF.

The V and J genes are TRBV18 and TRBJ2-5; TRBD1 agrees at 8 bases. CDR3 length: 18 amino acids. V was clipped by 4 bases and J by 2 bases; unmatched bases: 15. CDR1 and CDR2 from the germline V gene are KGHSH and LQKENI. The CDR3 sequence is CASSQLPPKTGGQETQYF. The CDR3 DNA sequence: TGTGCCAGCTCACAGCTTCCGCCAAAAACAGGGGGGCAAGAGACCCAGTACTTC.

The rearrangement joins TRBV6-1 to TRBJ1-6, with a weak D call TRBD1 (5 bases). Germline V CDR1 and CDR2: MNHNS, SASEGT. There are 14 residues in the CDR3. V was clipped by 0 bases and J by 11 bases, with 11 bases between them. CDR3 nucleotide sequence: TGTGCCAGCAGTGAAGCAGGCCAGGGTGCACCCCTCCACTTT. Protein product: CASSEAGQGAPLHF.

This clone has just a few counts. This chain joins TRBV9 and TRBJ2-2; TRBD1 matches 8 bases. CDR3 length: 16 residues. Trimming at V came to 4 bases and at J to 1 base, leaving 6 bases not matched to a gene. Germline V gives CDR1 SGDLS, CDR2 YYNGEE. CDR3 amino acids: CASSTRDRQNTGELFF. The CDR3, as DNA: TGTGCCAGCAGCACCCGGGACAGGCAGAACACCGGGGAGCTGTTTTTT.

The V call is TRBV30, the J call TRBJ2-3, with TRBD2 identical over 7 bases. V lost 0 bases and J lost 3; bases outside the gene matches: 6. CDR1 is GTSNPN and CDR2 is SVGIG in the germline V gene (reference sequence). The CDR3 has 15 residues. The CDR3, as DNA: TGTGCCTGGAGTGTCAAGCGGGGAATAACAGATACGCAGTATTTT. This codes for CAWSVKRGITDTQYF.

The V and J genes are TRBV18 and TRBJ2-7; TRBD1 aligns across 10 bases. Germline CDR1 reads KGHSH; CDR2 reads LQKENI. The CDR3 totals 15 residues. Trimming took 0 bases from V and 10 from J; bases not matched to a gene: 9. CDR3 nucleotide sequence: TGTGCCAGCTCACCACCAGGGACAGGGGCTAGCGGACAGTACTTC. Amino acids: CASSPPGTGASGQYF.

This chain connects TRBV30 to TRBJ2-3; TRBD1 might be the D (5 bases). Germline V CDR1 and CDR2: GTSNPN, SVGIG (reference sequence). The CDR3 sequence is 13 residues long. The V gene lost 5 bases and the J gene lost 5 bases, with 14 bases spanning the gap. CDR3 loop: CAWERQGGDTQYF. The CDR3 DNA sequence: TGTGCCTGGGAGAGGCAGGGCGGAGATACGCAGTATTTT.

In its sample, this clone was seen once. This rearrangement joins TRBV4-2 to TRBJ2-3; possible D gene TRBD1, 5 bases. Deletions cut 3 bases from V and 3 bases from J, with 16 bases between. Germline assignment: CDR1 LGHNA and CDR2 YNFKEQ. This CDR3 is built from 16 residues. This chain's CDR3 is CASSQSRAAGTDTQYF. CDR3 in DNA: TGTGCCAGCAGCCAGAGCAGGGCGGCCGGAACAGATACGCAGTATTTT.

This rearrangement joins TRBV6-1 to TRBJ2-3; D is unclear. The CDR3 contains 13 residues. The V end lost 3 bases, the J end lost 2 bases, and 6 bases lay between the germline ends. Looked up from germline, CDR1 is MNHNS and CDR2 is SASEGT. This CDR3 reads CASSDPVTDTQYF. In DNA, the CDR3 is TGTGCCAGCAGTGATCCAGTCACAGATACGCAGTATTTT.

V usage is TRBV6-5 and J usage is TRBJ2-7; 10 bases are shared with TRBD1. The CDR3 covers 15 residues. The V gene end was trimmed by 10 bases and the J gene end by 0 bases; junction bases not matched to a gene: 9. The germline CDR1 and CDR2 sequences are MNHEY and SVGAGI. The CDR3 sequence: CATGGRDRGSYEQYV. CDR3 in DNA: TGTGCCACGGGAGGCCGGGACAGGGGCTCCTACGAGCAGTACGTC.

J is TRBJ2-1 and V is TRBV7-3, with D possibly matching TRBD2 (6 bases). CDR1 and CDR2 from the germline V gene are SGHTA and FQGTGA. The germline V and J ends were trimmed by 2 bases and 9 bases, with 11 bases remaining between them. There are 13 residues in the CDR3. The CDR3: CASSLAGNSEQFF. CDR3 coding DNA: TGTGCCAGCAGCTTAGCGGGGAATAGTGAGCAGTTCTTC.

V is TRBV11-2 and J is TRBJ2-5, with 10 bases identical to TRBD2. With 5 bases clipped from V and 4 bases from J, the junction kept 16 bases outside the gene matches. The CDR3 consists of 18 residues. Germline CDR1 reads SGHAT; CDR2 reads FQNNGV. This CDR3 is CASSPGGLAGAPGETQYF. CDR3 DNA: TGTGCCAGCAGCCCCGGGGGGCTAGCGGGGGCCCCGGGAGAGACCCAGTACTTC.

V and J are TRBV7-2 and TRBJ1-5; a weak D match, TRBD1 (5 bases). The CDR3 is made up of 14 amino acids. Germline V gives CDR1 SGHTA, CDR2 FQGNSA. The V end was cut by 4 bases, the J end by 0 bases, with 7 bases between. CDR3 coding DNA: TGTGCCAGCAGCTCGCAGGGTAGCAATCAGCCCCAGCATTTT. Residues: CASSSQGSNQPQHF.

The chain is built from TRBV6-5 and TRBJ1-2; D remains unclear. Trimming cost V 0 bases and J 6 bases, with 17 bases left between them. The CDR3 is made up of 16 amino acids. CDR1 MNHEY and CDR2 SVGAGI come from the germline V gene. The CDR3 nucleotides are TGTGCCAGCAGTTACTCCTCGTCTATCGGGAGAGATGGCTACACCTTC. This gives the protein CASSYSSSIGRDGYTF.

This chain uses TRBV18 with TRBJ1-1; D is perhaps TRBD1 (5 bases). Trimming cost V 3 bases and J 11 bases, with 16 bases left between them. The germline V gene encodes CDR1 KGHSH and CDR2 LQKENI. The CDR3 runs 13 residues. The DNA of the CDR3 is TGTGCCAGCTCACCGACAGACCGGCCGCAGGCTTTCTTT. This encodes CASSPTDRPQAFF.

This chain connects TRBV5-1 to TRBJ2-3, with 9 bases fitting TRBD2. The CDR3 has 15 residues. Losses at the gene ends were 3 bases for V and 1 base for J; bases not matched to a gene: 3. CDR1 SGHRS and CDR2 YFSETQ come from the germline V gene. CDR3 nucleotide sequence: TGCGCCAGCAGCTCTTTAGCGGGGGGCACAGATACGCAGTATTTT. This sequence encodes CASSSLAGGTDTQYF.

The V gene is TRBV5-4, the J gene TRBJ1-1; D remains unclear. V was pared by 0 bases and J by 0 bases, with 9 bases between. This CDR3 is 15 amino acids long. Germline lookup yields CDR1 SGHNT and CDR2 YYREEE (reference sequence). DNA for the CDR3: TGTGCCAGCAGCTTGGTTGGCCAGATGAACACTGAAGCTTTCTTT. Translating it yields CASSLVGQMNTEAFF.

The rearrangement links TRBV7-9 to TRBJ1-4, with D tentatively TRBD1 (5 bases). The V end was cut by 5 bases, the J end by 5 bases, with 12 bases between. Germline loops: CDR1 SEHNR, CDR2 FQNEAQ (reference sequence). The CDR3 runs 14 residues. In DNA, the CDR3 is TGTGCCAGCAGCCCCCAGGGATCCAATGAAAAACTGTTTTTT. It translates to CASSPQGSNEKLFF. Together with reference TRBV7-9 and TRBJ1-4, the CDR3 gives the full variable domain: DTGVSQNPRHKITKRGQNVTFRCDPISEHNRLYWYRQTLGQGPEFLTYFQNEAQLEKSRLLSDRFSAERPKGSFSTLEIQRTEQGDSAMYLCASSPQGSNEKLFFGSGTQLSVL.

V gene TRBV5-1 combines with J gene TRBJ1-2, with TRBD1 matching 7 bases. CDR3 length equals 13 residues. V lost 3 bases, J lost 3 bases, and 2 bases stayed unmatched. Germline V lookup: CDR1 SGHRS, CDR2 YFSETQ. DNA of the CDR3: TGCGCCAGCAGCTCCACAGGGGACTATGGCTACACCTTC. This sequence encodes CASSSTGDYGYTF.

This chain joins TRBV6-1 and TRBJ2-1; perhaps TRBD1 as D (5 bases). The CDR3 is made up of 14 amino acids. The V and J ends lost 3 bases and 7 bases respectively, with 13 bases between them. The germline gives CDR1 MNHNS, CDR2 SASEGT. The CDR3 region is CASSEYRIVNEQFF. The CDR3 DNA sequence: TGTGCCAGCAGTGAGTACAGGATTGTTAATGAGCAGTTCTTC.